This T cell receptor beta chain is from a study of cytomegalovirus exposure and HLA in healthy donors. Study-wide results and limits: Rare sequences made up most TCRs, while some public TCRs were found in many donors.

On this clone itself: As yet, its antigen is unknown.

The assay was immunoSEQ multiplex PCR, and TCRdb's table has in-frame clones only and misses some. The table shows some 110,000 clones, with 75% to 90% occurring only once. Looked up from germline, CDR1 is SGHAT and CDR2 is FQDESV (reference sequence). The CDR3 is made up of 15 amino acids. Trimming at V came to 5 bases and at J to 8 bases, leaving 14 bases not matched to a gene. Sequencing used PBMCs. V gene TRBV11-1 combines with J gene TRBJ1-2; TRBD1 matches at 7 bases. The receptor was derived from a man aged 18 to 30 in good health and CMV-seropositive. The CDR3 loop reads CASSPNAGTVPGYTF. CDR3 nucleotides: TGTGCCAGCAGCCCAAACGCCGGGACAGTCCCCGGCTACACCTTC.